The 19 T cell receptor beta chains listed next were all sequenced from one sample in a study of blood T cell repertoires in COVID-19. Sequencing was performed with immunoSEQ multiplex PCR; in TCRdb, only in-frame clones are kept and a portion is missing. The sample records approximately 300,000 clones, over 75% being singletons. The sequencing input was peripheral blood. These receptors all stem from a human donor with COVID-19, enrolled during active disease. The donor label of this sample is uncertain.

The sample holds many counts of this clone. V usage is TRBV2 and J usage is TRBJ1-6; the D gene is possibly TRBD1 (6 bases). V was trimmed by 4 bases and J by 3 bases, leaving 10 bases between them. Germline CDR1 is SNHLY and CDR2 is FYNNEI. The CDR3 totals 15 residues. CDR3 sequence: CASSVKDSYNSPLHF. CDR3 DNA sequence: TGTGCCAGCAGTGTTAAGGACAGCTATAATTCACCCCTCCACTTT. Full variable domain (outside the CDR3, taken from reference TRBV2 and TRBJ1-6): EPEVTQTPSHQVTQMGQEVILRCVPISNHLYFYWYRQILGQKVEFLVSFYNNEISEKSEIFDDQFSVERPDGSNFTLKIRSTKLEDSAMYFCASSVKDSYNSPLHFGNGTRLTVT.

The genes are TRBV9 and TRBJ2-3, with D perhaps matching TRBD1 (5 bases). Trimming cost V 8 bases and J 3 bases, with 19 bases left between them. The V gene's germline CDR1 is SGDLS and CDR2 YYNGEE. CDR3 length equals 15 residues. The CDR3 coding sequence is TGTGCCAGTAGGCCCCAGGGTTCCGTTACAGATACGCAGTATTTT. Translating it yields CASRPQGSVTDTQYF.

The chain couples TRBV7-2 to TRBJ1-4; TRBD1 agrees at 7 bases. Trimming took 4 bases from V and 2 from J; bases not matched to a gene: 7. This CDR3 region has 16 residues. Germline lookup yields CDR1 SGHTA and CDR2 FQGNSA. CDR3 nucleotide sequence: TGTGCCAGCAGCTCCCAGGGGGGCTCTACTAATGAAAAACTGTTTTTT. Its protein product is CASSSQGGSTNEKLFF.

The chain recombines TRBV23-1 with TRBJ1-5; 8 bases line up with TRBD1. TRBV23-1 is annotated as an ORF whose role is uncertain. The CDR3 is made up of 14 amino acids. With V trimmed by 5 bases and J by 2 bases, 2 bases remained unmatched. This CDR3 reads CASSSGQGNQPQHF. The DNA of the CDR3 is TGCGCCAGCAGTTCGGGACAGGGCAATCAGCCCCAGCATTTT.

This chain connects TRBV19 to TRBJ2-3; 8 nucleotides match TRBD1. The CDR3 loop spans 17 amino acids. CDR1 is LNHDA, CDR2 SQIVND, per germline (reference sequence). The trim removed 7 bases at V and 4 bases at J, leaving 16 bases unmatched. Here the CDR3 reads CASTQSWETGAADTQYF. In nucleotides, the CDR3 is TGTGCCAGTACCCAGAGCTGGGAGACAGGGGCCGCAGATACGCAGTATTTT.

This clone turned up a few times. This chain links TRBV6-2 or TRBV6-3 with TRBJ1-2, with a weak D call TRBD1 (5 bases). Germline V CDR1 and CDR2: MNHEY, SVGEGT. The length of the CDR3 is 15 residues. The germline V and J ends were trimmed by 0 bases and 7 bases, with 15 bases remaining between them. DNA of the CDR3: TGTGCCAGCAGTTACTCGCGGGGGTCAATGGCTGGCTACACCTTC. Protein: CASSYSRGSMAGYTF.

J is TRBJ1-3 and V is TRBV5-1; D call uncertain. Germline CDR1 SGHRS, CDR2 YFSETQ. The CDR3 consists of 16 residues. Between the trimmed V and J ends, which lost 0 bases and 0 bases, there was a span of 10 bases. The DNA for the CDR3 is TGCGCCAGCAGCTTGGAACGCAGCGACTCTGGAAACACCATATATTTT. Translation: CASSLERSDSGNTIYF.

This sequence joins TRBV18 and TRBJ2-5, with 7 nucleotides matching TRBD1. Germline trimming cut 2 bases from V and 5 bases from J; bases unmatched to any gene: 8. This CDR3 has 15 residues. Germline V CDR1 and CDR2: KGHSH, LQKENI. The CDR3 region has the DNA TGTGCCAGCTCACCAGAAAGGGGGCGCGGGGAGACCCAGTACTTC. This sequence encodes CASSPERGRGETQYF.

The V gene is TRBV29-1, the J gene TRBJ1-4; TRBD1 is a possible D gene (5 bases). V was pared by 7 bases and J by 8 bases, with 11 bases between. This CDR3 is 11 amino acids long. Germline V lookup: CDR1 SQVTM, CDR2 ANQGSEA. The CDR3 loop is CSGRVGEKLFF. CDR3 bases: TGCAGCGGCAGGGTGGGGGAAAAACTGTTTTTT.

This clone was counted a few times. V gene TRBV7-2 combines with J gene TRBJ1-1; 7 nucleotides match TRBD1. Germline loops: CDR1 SGHTA, CDR2 FQGNSA. The CDR3 is made up of 14 amino acids. V trimming: 4 bases; J trimming: 3 bases; junction bases outside the gene matches: 5. In DNA, the CDR3 is TGTGCCAGCAGCTGGAGACAGGGCGACACTGAAGCTTTCTTT. This gives the protein CASSWRQGDTEAFF.

The chain recombines TRBV6-5 with TRBJ1-5; D is perhaps TRBD1 (6 bases). Deletions cut 6 bases from V and 7 bases from J, with 19 bases between. CDR3 length equals 15 residues. CDR1 MNHEY and CDR2 SVGAGI come from the germline V gene. For the CDR3, the DNA is TGTGCCAGCAGCGGAAATAACAGGGTTAAGCAGCCCCAGCATTTT. It yields the protein CASSGNNRVKQPQHF.

V and J are TRBV30 and TRBJ2-1; possibly TRBD2 for D (6 bases). CDR3 length: 13 residues. The V gene's germline CDR1 is GTSNPN and CDR2 SVGIG (reference sequence). V lost 4 bases and J 8 bases, leaving 15 bases between the germline ends. The CDR3 protein is CAWTGLPGDEQFF. Here the CDR3 DNA reads TGTGCCTGGACGGGACTGCCAGGCGATGAGCAGTTCTTC.

The chain combines TRBV7-9 with TRBJ1-2; the D is unclear. V gave up 1 base and J gave up 8 bases, with 11 bases separating them. Germline values: CDR1 SEHNR, CDR2 FQNEAQ (reference sequence). This CDR3 region has 13 residues. The CDR3 DNA reads as TGTGCCAGCAGCTTAGTAGGAGGGTTCGGCTACACCTTC. This sequence encodes CASSLVGGFGYTF.

The genes are TRBV3-1 (or the pseudogene TRBV3-2) and TRBJ1-6; D is unclear. The CDR3 spans 15 residues. Germline V gene lookup returns CDR1 LGHDT and CDR2 YNNKEL (reference sequence). The V end lost 5 bases, the J end lost 7 bases, and 15 bases lay between the germline ends. In DNA, the CDR3 is TGTGCCAGCAGCAACATGGGCAGTAGAAATTCACCCCTCCACTTT. Translating it yields CASSNMGSRNSPLHF.

The chain couples TRBV27 to TRBJ1-2, with a weak D call TRBD1 (5 bases). Trimming cost V 5 bases and J 2 bases, with 12 bases left between them. The CDR3 consists of 14 residues. Germline CDR1 reads MNHEY; CDR2 reads SMNVEV (reference sequence). CDR3 sequence: CASSTWGGNYGYTF. Here the CDR3 DNA reads TGTGCCAGCAGTACTTGGGGGGGGAACTATGGCTACACCTTC.

The chain combines TRBV30 with TRBJ1-1; 8 positions match TRBD1. This CDR3 is 13 amino acids long. V shed 2 bases and J 10 bases; nucleotides not matched to a gene: 9. The germline gives CDR1 GTSNPN, CDR2 SVGIG (reference sequence). The CDR3 loop is CAWSRGTGPRAFF. The CDR3 coding sequence is TGTGCCTGGAGTCGCGGGACAGGCCCCCGAGCTTTCTTT.

The rearrangement uses TRBV18 and TRBJ1-2; D uncertain. V lost 3 bases, J lost 5 bases, and 13 bases lay in between. Looked up from germline, CDR1 is KGHSH and CDR2 is LQKENI. The CDR3 totals 14 residues. CDR3 sequence (DNA): TGTGCCAGCTCACCTTTATCCCAGGAATATGGCTACACCTTC. Translated, it gives CASSPLSQEYGYTF.

J is TRBJ1-2 and V is TRBV28; 9 bases agree with TRBD1. Germline V gives CDR1 MDHEN, CDR2 SYDVKM. V was clipped by 7 bases and J by 4 bases; unmatched bases: 7. This CDR3 contains 14 residues. CDR3 nucleotides: TGTGCCAGCACCCCTCCGGGACAGGGCTATGGCTACACCTTC. Translation gives CASTPPGQGYGYTF.

The chain couples TRBV11-2 to TRBJ2-3, with 8 nucleotides matching TRBD1. The V gene end was trimmed by 4 bases and the J gene end by 4 bases; junction bases not matched to a gene: 4. CDR3 length: 14 residues. Germline values: CDR1 SGHAT, CDR2 FQNNGV. In nucleotides, the CDR3 is TGTGCCAGCAGCTCGGACAGGGTGGCAGATACGCAGTATTTT. This codes for CASSSDRVADTQYF.